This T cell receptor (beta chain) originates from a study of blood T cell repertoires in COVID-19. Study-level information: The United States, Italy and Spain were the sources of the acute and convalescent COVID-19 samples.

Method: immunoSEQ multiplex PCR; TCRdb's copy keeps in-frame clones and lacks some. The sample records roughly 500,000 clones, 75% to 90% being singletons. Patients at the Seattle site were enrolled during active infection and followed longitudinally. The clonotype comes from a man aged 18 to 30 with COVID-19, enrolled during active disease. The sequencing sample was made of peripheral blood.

CDR3 sequence (DNA): TGTGCCAGTAGTATGGTACTAGCCGGCACCGGGGAGCTGTTTTTT. Its translation is CASSMVLAGTGELFF. J is TRBJ2-2 and V is TRBV19; D perhaps matches TRBD2 (6 bases). V was shortened by 3 bases and J by 4 bases, with 12 bases between the two germline ends. Germline values: CDR1 LNHDA, CDR2 SQIVND (reference sequence). CDR3 length: 15 residues. Complete variable domain (other parts from reference TRBV19 and TRBJ2-2): DGGITQSPKYLFRKEGQNVTLSCEQNLNHDAMYWYRQDPGQGLRLIYYSQIVNDFQKGDIAEGYSVSREKKESFPLTVTSAQKNPTAFYLCASSMVLAGTGELFFGEGSRLTVL.